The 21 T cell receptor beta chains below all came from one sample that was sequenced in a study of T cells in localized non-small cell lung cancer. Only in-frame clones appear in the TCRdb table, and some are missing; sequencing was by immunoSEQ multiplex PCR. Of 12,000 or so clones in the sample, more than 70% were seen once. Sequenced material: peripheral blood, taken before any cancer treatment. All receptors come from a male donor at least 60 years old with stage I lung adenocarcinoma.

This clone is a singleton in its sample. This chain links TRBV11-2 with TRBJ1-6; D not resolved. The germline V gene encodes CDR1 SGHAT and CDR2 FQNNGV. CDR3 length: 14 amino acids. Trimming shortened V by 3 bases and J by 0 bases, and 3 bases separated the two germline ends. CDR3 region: CASSLSSYNSPLHF. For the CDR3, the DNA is TGTGCCAGCAGCTTGAGCTCCTATAATTCACCCCTCCACTTT.

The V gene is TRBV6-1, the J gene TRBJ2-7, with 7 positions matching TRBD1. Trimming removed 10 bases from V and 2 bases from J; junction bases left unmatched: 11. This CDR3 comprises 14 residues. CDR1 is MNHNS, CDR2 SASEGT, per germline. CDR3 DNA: TGTGCCACGGAGTTCGCACAGGGGCCCTACGAGCAGTACTTC. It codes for CATEFAQGPYEQYF.

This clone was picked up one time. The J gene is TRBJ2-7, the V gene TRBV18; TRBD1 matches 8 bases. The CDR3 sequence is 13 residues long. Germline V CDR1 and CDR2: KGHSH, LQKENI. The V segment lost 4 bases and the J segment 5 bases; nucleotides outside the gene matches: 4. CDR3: CASSRQTGDEQYF. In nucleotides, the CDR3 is TGTGCCAGCTCACGCCAGACAGGGGACGAGCAGTACTTC.

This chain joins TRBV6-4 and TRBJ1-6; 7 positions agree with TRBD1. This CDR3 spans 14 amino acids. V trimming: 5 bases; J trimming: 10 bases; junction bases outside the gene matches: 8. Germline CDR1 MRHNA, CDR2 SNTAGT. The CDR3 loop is CASSKQGIESPLHF. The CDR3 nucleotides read TGTGCCAGCAGTAAACAGGGGATTGAGTCACCCCTCCACTTT.

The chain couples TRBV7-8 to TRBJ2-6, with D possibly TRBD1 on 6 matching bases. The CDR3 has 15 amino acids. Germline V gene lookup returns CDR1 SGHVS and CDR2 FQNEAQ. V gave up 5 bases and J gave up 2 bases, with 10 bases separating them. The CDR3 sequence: CASSASGAGANVLTF. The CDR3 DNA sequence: TGTGCCAGCAGCGCGTCAGGGGCTGGGGCCAACGTCCTGACTTTC.

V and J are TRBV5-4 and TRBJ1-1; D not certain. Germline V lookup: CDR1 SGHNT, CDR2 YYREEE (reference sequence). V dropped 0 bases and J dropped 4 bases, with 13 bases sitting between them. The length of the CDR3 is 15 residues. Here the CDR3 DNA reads TGTGCCAGCAGCTTGGAAAAGGCGGTGGGCACTGAAGCTTTCTTT. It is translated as CASSLEKAVGTEAFF.

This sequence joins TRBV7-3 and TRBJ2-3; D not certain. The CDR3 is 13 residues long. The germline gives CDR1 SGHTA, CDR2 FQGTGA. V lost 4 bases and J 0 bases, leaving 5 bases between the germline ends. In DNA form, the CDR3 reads TGTGCCAGCAGCTCCGACAGCACAGATACGCAGTATTTT. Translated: CASSSDSTDTQYF.

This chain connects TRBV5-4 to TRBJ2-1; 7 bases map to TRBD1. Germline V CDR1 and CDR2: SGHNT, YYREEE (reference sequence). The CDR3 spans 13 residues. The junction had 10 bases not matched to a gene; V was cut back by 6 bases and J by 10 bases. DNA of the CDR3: TGTGCCAGCACTCTCAGGGGGTTGCACGAGCAGTTCTTC. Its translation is CASTLRGLHEQFF. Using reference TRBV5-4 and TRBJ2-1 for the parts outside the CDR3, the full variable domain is ETGVTQSPTHLIKTRGQQVTLRCSSQSGHNTVSWYQQALGQGPQFIFQYYREEENGRGNFPPRFSGLQFPNYSSELNVNALELDDSALYLCASTLRGLHEQFFGPGTRLTVL.

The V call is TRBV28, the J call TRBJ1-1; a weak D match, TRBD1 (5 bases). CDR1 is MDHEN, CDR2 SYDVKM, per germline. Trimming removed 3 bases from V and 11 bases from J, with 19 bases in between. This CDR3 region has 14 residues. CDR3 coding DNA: TGTGCCAGCAGTTTTGGAGGTTCCAGGGTTGGCGCTTTCTTT. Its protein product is CASSFGGSRVGAFF.

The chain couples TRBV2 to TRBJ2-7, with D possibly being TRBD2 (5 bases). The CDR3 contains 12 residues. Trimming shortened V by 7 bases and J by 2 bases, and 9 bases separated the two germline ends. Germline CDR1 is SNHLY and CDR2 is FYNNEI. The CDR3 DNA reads TGTGCCAGCACCGGGGAGCCCTACGAGCAGTACTTC. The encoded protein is CASTGEPYEQYF.

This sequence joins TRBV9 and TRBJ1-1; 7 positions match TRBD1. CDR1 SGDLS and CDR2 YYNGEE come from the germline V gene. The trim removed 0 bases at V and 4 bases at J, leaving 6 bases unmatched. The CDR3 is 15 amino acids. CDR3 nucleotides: TGTGCCAGCAGCGTAGACACAGGGGCGGGCACTGAAGCTTTCTTT. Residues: CASSVDTGAGTEAFF.

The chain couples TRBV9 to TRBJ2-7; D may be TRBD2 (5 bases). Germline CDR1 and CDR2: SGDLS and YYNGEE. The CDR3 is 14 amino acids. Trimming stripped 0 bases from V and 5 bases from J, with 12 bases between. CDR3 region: CASSVGGSNHEQYF. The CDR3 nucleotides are TGTGCCAGCAGCGTAGGAGGGAGTAACCACGAGCAGTACTTC.

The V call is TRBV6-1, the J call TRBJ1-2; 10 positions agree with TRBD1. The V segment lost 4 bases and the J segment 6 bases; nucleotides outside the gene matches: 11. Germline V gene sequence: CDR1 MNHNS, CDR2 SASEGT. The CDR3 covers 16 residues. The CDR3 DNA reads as TGTGCCAGCAGTGCAGGGCCGGGACAGGGGATTCATGGCTACACCTTC. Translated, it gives CASSAGPGQGIHGYTF.

CDR3 loop: CSVGGTTTSYEQYF. The CDR3 DNA sequence: TGCAGCGTGGGCGGGACAACAACTAGCTACGAGCAGTACTTC. This sequence joins TRBV29-1 and TRBJ2-7; D may be TRBD1 or TRBD2 (6 bases each). The length of the CDR3 is 14 residues. Trimming took off 6 bases at V and 3 bases at J, with 18 bases between the two ends. Germline-derived CDR1 and CDR2 are SQVTM and ANQGSEA.

The CDR3 spells CASSSGLNTEAFF. CDR3 sequence (DNA): TGTGCCAGCTCATCTGGGTTGAACACTGAAGCTTTCTTT. The gene calls are TRBV18 and TRBJ1-1; no firm D call. The CDR3 totals 13 residues. V lost 5 bases and J lost 0, with 7 bases in between. Germline CDR1 reads KGHSH; CDR2 reads LQKENI.

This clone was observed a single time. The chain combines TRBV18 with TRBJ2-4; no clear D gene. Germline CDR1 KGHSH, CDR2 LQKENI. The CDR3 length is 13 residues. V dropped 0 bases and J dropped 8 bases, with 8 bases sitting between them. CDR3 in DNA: TGTGCCAGCTCACCACCAGGGTCGGACATTCAGTACTTC. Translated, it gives CASSPPGSDIQYF.

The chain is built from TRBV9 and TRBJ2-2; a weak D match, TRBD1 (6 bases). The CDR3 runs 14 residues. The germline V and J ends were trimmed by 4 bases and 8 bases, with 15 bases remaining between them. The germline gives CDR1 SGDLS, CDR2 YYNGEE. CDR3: CASSSRTDGGELFF. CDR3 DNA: TGTGCCAGCAGCTCCAGGACAGACGGTGGGGAGCTGTTTTTT.

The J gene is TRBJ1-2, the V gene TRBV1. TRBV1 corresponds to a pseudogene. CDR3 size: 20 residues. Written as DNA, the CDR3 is TGCACCAGCAGCCAAGAAGGTTCTTTCCGGGGGCCTTCGCGTAACTATGGCTACACCTTC. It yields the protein CTSSQEGSFRGPSRNYGYTF.

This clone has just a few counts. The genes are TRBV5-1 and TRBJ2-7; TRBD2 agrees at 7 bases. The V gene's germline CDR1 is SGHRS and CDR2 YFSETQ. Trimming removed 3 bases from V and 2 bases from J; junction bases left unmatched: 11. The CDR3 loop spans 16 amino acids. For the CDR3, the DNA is TGCGCCAGCAGCTCCCGGGGAAGGGGAGGGGCCTACGAGCAGTACTTC. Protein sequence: CASSSRGRGGAYEQYF.

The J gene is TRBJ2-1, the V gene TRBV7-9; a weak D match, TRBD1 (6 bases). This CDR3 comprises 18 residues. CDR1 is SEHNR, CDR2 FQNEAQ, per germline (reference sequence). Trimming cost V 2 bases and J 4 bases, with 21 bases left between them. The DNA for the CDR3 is TGTGCCAGCAGCTTAAGGGATTTCCGAGGACAGTTGTACAATGAGCAGTTCTTC. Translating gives CASSLRDFRGQLYNEQFF.

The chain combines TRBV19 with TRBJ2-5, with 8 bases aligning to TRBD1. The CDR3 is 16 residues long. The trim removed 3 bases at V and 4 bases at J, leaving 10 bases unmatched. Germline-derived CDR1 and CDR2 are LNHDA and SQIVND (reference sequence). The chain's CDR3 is CASSISLQGAGETQYF. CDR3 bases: TGTGCCAGTAGTATCTCCCTCCAGGGGGCTGGAGAGACCCAGTACTTC.